Each of the 7 T cell receptor beta chains below was sequenced from the same sample in a study of cytomegalovirus exposure and HLA in healthy donors. The PCR used 60 Vbeta and 13 Jbeta primers. Using immunoSEQ multiplex PCR, the repertoire was profiled, and TCRdb retains in-frame clones only, with some absent. Here the sample table reports tens of thousands of clones. Sequencing used PBMCs. Receptor source: a woman between 25 and 40 years old in good health and CMV-seronegative.

The chain is built from TRBV6-5 and TRBJ2-2; 9 nucleotides agree with TRBD1. CDR3 size: 15 residues. CDR1 is MNHEY and CDR2 is SVGAGI in the germline V gene. Trimming cost V 6 bases and J 5 bases; bases outside gene matches: 7. As DNA, the CDR3 is TGTGCCAGCAGGCGACAGGGGGGTGGTACCGGGGAGCTGTTTTTT. This gives the protein CASRRQGGGTGELFF.

The rearrangement joins TRBV6-5 to TRBJ2-7; possible D gene TRBD2, 6 bases. Germline CDR1 reads MNHEY; CDR2 reads SVGAGI. Trimming pared 6 bases from V and 2 bases from J, leaving 14 bases between. The CDR3 covers 14 residues. The CDR3 is CASSRGYGAYEQYF. The CDR3 DNA follows: TGTGCCAGCAGCCGGGGGTATGGAGCCTACGAGCAGTACTTC.

The chain employs TRBV2 and TRBJ1-2; 8 positions agree with TRBD1. Germline CDR1 and CDR2: SNHLY and FYNNEI. V lost 7 bases, J lost 4 bases, and 8 bases stayed unmatched. The CDR3 consists of 14 residues. CDR3 loop: CASKSGQASYGYTF. The CDR3 DNA is TGTGCCAGCAAATCGGGACAGGCAAGCTATGGCTACACCTTC.

The chain has TRBV19 and TRBJ1-5, with D unclear. Trimming pared 5 bases from V and 3 bases from J, leaving 14 bases between. Germline assignment: CDR1 LNHDA and CDR2 SQIVND (reference sequence). CDR3 length: 15 residues. This chain's CDR3 is CASSFFDTSNQPQHF. The CDR3 region has the DNA TGTGCCAGTAGTTTCTTCGACACCTCCAATCAGCCCCAGCATTTT. Full variable domain (rest looked up from reference TRBV19 and TRBJ1-5): DGGITQSPKYLFRKEGQNVTLSCEQNLNHDAMYWYRQDPGQGLRLIYYSQIVNDFQKGDIAEGYSVSREKKESFPLTVTSAQKNPTAFYLCASSFFDTSNQPQHFGDGTRLSIL.

On this clone: A read error may account for a junction end that differs from germline. The rearrangement joins TRBV5-1 to TRBJ1-1; perhaps TRBD1 as D (6 bases). This CDR3 region has 13 residues. Looked up from germline, CDR1 is SGHRS and CDR2 is YFSETQ. The CDR3, as DNA: TGCGCCAGCAGCTTGACAGGGTCAGATGAAGATTTCTTT. The encoded protein is CASSLTGSDEDFF.

The chain recombines TRBV19 with TRBJ2-1, with D unresolved. The length of the CDR3 is 13 residues. Trimming removed 3 bases from V and 8 bases from J, with 11 bases in between. Germline V lookup: CDR1 LNHDA, CDR2 SQIVND (reference sequence). The CDR3 bases are TGTGCCAGTAGTATCACGAGGCGCGATGAGCAGTTCTTC. It yields the protein CASSITRRDEQFF.

The chain couples TRBV5-1 to TRBJ1-2, with D possibly matching TRBD1 (6 bases). Trimming cost V 0 bases and J 6 bases, with 15 bases left between them. Germline lookup yields CDR1 SGHRS and CDR2 YFSETQ. This CDR3 contains 15 residues. DNA for the CDR3: TGCGCCAGCAGCTTGGAGGGCAGGGGCGGAGATGGCTACACCTTC. Its translation: CASSLEGRGGDGYTF.